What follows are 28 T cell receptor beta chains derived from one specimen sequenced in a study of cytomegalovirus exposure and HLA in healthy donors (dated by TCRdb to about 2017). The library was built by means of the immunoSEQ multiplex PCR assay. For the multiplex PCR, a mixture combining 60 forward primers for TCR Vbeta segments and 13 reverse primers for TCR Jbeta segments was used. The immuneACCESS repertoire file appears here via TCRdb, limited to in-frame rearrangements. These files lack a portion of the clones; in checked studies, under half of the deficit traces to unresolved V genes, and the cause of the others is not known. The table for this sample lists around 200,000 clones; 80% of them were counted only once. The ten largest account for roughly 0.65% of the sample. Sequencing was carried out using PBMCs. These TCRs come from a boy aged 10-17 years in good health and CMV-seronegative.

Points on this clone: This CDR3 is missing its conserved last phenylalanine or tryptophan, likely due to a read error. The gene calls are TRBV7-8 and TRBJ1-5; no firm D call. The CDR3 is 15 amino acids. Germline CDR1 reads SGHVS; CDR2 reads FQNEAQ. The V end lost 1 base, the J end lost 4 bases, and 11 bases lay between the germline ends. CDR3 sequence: CASSLDGRRNQPQHL. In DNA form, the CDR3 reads TGTGCCAGCAGCTTAGACGGCAGGCGTAATCAGCCCCAGCATCTT.

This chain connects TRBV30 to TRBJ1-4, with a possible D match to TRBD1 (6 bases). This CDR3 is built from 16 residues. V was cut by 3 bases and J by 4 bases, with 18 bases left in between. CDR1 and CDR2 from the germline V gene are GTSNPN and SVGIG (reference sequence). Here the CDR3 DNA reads TGTGCCTGGAGCAACTCCGGGGGGCGGGTTAATGAAAAACTGTTTTTT. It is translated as CAWSNSGGRVNEKLFF.

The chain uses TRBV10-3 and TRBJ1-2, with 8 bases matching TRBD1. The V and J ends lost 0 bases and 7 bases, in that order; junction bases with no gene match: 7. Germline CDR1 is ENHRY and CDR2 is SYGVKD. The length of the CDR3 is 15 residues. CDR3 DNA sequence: TGTGCCATCAGTGAGTCAACAGGGGGATCCGCTGGCTACACCTTC. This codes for CAISESTGGSAGYTF.

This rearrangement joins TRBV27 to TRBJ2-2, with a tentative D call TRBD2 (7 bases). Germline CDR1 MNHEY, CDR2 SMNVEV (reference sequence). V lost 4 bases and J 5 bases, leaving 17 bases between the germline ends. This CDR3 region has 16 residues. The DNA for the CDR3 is TGTGCCAGCAGTTCCCCGGGGGGCCAGGGAACCGGGGAGCTGTTTTTT. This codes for CASSSPGGQGTGELFF.

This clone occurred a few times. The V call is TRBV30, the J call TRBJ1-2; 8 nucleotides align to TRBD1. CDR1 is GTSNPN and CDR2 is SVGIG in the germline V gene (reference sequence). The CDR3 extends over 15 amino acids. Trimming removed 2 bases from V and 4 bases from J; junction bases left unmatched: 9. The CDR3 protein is CAWSSAGGDVYGYTF. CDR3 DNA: TGTGCCTGGAGTTCTGCAGGGGGCGATGTCTATGGCTACACCTTC.

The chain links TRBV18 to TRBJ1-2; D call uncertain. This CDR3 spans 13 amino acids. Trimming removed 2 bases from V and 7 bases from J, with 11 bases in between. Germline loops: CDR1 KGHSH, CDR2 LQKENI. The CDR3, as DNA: TGTGCCAGCTCACCAAGCAGCGAGGGTGGCTACACCTTC. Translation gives CASSPSSEGGYTF.

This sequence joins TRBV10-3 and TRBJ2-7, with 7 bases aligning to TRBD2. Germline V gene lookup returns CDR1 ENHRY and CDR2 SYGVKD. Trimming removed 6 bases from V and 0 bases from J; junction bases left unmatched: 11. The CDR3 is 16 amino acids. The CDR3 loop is CAIRKGPSGISYEQYF. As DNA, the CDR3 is TGTGCCATCAGGAAGGGACCTAGCGGTATCTCCTACGAGCAGTACTTC.

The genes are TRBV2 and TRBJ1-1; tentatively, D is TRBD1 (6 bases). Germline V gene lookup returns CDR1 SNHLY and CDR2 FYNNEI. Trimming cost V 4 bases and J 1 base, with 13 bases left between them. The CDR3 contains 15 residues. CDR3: CASSAVGTRNTEAFF. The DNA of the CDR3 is TGTGCCAGCAGTGCTGTCGGGACACGGAACACTGAAGCTTTCTTT.

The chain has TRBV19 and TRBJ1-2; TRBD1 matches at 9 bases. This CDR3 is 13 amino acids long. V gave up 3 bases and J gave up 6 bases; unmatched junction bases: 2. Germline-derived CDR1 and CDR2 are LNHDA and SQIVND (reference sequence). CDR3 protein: CASSIGTGNGYTF. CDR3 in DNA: TGTGCCAGTAGTATCGGGACAGGGAATGGCTACACCTTC. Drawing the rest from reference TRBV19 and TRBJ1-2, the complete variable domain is DGGITQSPKYLFRKEGQNVTLSCEQNLNHDAMYWYRQDPGQGLRLIYYSQIVNDFQKGDIAEGYSVSREKKESFPLTVTSAQKNPTAFYLCASSIGTGNGYTFGSGTRLTVV.

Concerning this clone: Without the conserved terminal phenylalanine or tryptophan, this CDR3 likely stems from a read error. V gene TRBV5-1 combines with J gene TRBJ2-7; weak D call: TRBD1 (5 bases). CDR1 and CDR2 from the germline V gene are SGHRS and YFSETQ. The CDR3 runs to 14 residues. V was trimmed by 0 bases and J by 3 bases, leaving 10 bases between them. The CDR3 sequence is CASSLEGRNYEQYL. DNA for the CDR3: TGCGCCAGCAGCTTGGAGGGGCGGAACTACGAGCAGTACCTC.

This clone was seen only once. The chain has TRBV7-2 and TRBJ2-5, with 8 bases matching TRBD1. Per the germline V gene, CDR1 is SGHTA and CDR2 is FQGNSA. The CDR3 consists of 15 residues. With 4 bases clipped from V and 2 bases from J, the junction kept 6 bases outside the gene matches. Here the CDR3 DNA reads TGTGCCAGCAGCTCTTCGGACAGGGTACAAGAGACCCAGTACTTC. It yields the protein CASSSSDRVQETQYF.

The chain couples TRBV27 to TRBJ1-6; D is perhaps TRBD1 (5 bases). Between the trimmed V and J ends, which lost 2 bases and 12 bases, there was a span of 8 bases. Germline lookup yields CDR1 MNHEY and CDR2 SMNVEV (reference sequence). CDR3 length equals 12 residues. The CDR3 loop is CASSLRQGPLHF. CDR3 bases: TGTGCCAGCAGTTTACGGCAGGGACCCCTCCACTTT.

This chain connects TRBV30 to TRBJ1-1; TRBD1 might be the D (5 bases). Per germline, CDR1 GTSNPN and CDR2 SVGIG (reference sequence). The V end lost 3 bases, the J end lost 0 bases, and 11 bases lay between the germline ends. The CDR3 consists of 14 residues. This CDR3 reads CAWSMTVLNTEAFF. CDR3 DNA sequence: TGTGCCTGGAGCATGACAGTGCTGAACACTGAAGCTTTCTTT. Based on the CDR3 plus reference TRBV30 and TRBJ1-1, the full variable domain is SQTIHQWPATLVQPVGSPLSLECTVEGTSNPNLYWYRQAAGRGLQLLFYSVGIGQISSEVPQNLSASRPQDRQFILSSKKLLLSDSGFYLCAWSMTVLNTEAFFGQGTRLTVV.

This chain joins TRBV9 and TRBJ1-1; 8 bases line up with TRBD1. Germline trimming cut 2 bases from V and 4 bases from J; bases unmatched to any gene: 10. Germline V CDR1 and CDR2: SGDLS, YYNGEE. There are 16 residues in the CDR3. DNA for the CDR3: TGTGCCAGCAGCGTGGACCCGCTGGGACAGGCCACTGAAGCTTTCTTT. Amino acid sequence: CASSVDPLGQATEAFF. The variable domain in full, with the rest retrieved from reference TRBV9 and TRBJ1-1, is DSGVTQTPKHLITATGQRVTLRCSPRSGDLSVYWYQQSLDQGLQFLIQYYNGEERAKGNILERFSAQQFPDLHSELNLSSLELGDSALYFCASSVDPLGQATEAFFGQGTRLTVV.

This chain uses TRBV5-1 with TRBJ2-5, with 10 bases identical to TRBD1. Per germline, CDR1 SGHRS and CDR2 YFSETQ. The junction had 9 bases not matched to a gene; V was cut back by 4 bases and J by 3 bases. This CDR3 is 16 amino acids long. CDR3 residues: CASSRVGTGAEETQYF. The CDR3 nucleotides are TGCGCCAGCAGCCGGGTGGGGACAGGGGCGGAAGAGACCCAGTACTTC.

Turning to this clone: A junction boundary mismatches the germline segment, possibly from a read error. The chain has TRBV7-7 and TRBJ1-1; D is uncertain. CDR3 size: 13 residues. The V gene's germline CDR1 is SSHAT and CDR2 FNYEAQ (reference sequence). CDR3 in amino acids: CASSRQVNTEAFF. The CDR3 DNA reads TGTGCTAGCAGCCGGCAGGTGAACACTGAAGCTTTCTTT.

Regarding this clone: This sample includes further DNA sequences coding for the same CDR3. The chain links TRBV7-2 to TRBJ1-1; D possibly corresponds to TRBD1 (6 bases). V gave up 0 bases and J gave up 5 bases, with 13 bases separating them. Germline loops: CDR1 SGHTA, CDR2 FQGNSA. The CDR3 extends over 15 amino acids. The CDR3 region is CASSLAQGPRTEAFF. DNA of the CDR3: TGTGCCAGCAGCTTAGCACAGGGACCTCGAACTGAAGCTTTCTTT. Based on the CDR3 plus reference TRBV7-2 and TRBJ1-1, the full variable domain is GAGVSQSPSNKVTEKGKDVELRCDPISGHTALYWYRQSLGQGLEFLIYFQGNSAPDKSGLPSDRFSAERTGGSVSTLTIQRTQQEDSAVYLCASSLAQGPRTEAFFGQGTRLTVV.

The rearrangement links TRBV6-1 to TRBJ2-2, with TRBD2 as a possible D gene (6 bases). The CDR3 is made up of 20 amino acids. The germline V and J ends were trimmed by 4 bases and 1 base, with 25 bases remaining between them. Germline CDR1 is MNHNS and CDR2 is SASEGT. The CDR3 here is CASSGHKSEGRGKNTGELFF. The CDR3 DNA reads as TGTGCCAGCAGTGGGCACAAAAGCGAGGGACGGGGGAAGAACACCGGGGAGCTGTTTTTT.

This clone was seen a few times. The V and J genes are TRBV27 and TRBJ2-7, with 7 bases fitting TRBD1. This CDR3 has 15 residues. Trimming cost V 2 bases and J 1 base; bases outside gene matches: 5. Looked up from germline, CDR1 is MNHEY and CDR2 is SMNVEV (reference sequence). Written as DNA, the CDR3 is TGTGCCAGCAGTTTAGGCGCAGGGGGTTCCTACGAGCAGTACTTC. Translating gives CASSLGAGGSYEQYF.

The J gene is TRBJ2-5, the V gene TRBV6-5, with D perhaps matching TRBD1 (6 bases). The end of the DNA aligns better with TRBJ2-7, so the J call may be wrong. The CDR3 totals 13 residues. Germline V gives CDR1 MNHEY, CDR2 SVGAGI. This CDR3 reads CASTPGHGGEQYF. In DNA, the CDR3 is TGTGCCAGCACGCCGGGACACGGTGGCGAGCAGTACTTC.

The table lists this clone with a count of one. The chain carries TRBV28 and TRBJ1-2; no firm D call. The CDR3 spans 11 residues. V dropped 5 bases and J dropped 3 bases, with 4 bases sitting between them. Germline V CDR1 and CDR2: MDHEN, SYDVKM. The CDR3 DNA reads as TGTGCCAGCAGTCGGGACTATGGCTACACCTTC. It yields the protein CASSRDYGYTF.

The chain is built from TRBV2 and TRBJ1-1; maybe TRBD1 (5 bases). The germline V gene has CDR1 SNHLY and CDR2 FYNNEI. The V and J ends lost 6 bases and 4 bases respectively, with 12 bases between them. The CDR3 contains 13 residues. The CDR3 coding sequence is TGTGCCAGCAGAGGGGCCCAGTCCACTGAAGCTTTCTTT. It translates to CASRGAQSTEAFF.

The CDR3 DNA reads TGTGCCAGCAGCTTCGAAGGGGCTAGCGGGATCTACGAGCAGTACTTC. Translation gives CASSFEGASGIYEQYF. This rearrangement joins TRBV7-2 to TRBJ2-7, with TRBD2 matching over 9 bases. The trim removed 3 bases at V and 3 bases at J, leaving 9 bases unmatched. CDR3 length: 16 residues. The germline CDR1 and CDR2 sequences are SGHTA and FQGNSA.

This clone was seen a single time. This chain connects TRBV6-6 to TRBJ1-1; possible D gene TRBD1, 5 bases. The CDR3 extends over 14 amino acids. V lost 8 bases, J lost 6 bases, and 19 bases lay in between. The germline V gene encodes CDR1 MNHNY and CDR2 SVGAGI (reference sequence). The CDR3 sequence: CASHSGRRGAEAFF. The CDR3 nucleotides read TGTGCCAGCCATAGCGGGCGAAGAGGGGCTGAAGCTTTCTTT.

This chain's CDR3 is CAWTTGNQPQHF. CDR3 nucleotides: TGTGCCTGGACGACAGGGAATCAGCCCCAGCATTTT. The chain links TRBV30 to TRBJ1-5; TRBD1 aligns across 7 bases. V shed 4 bases, J shed 4 bases, and the junction held 1 base outside the gene matches. The CDR3 has 12 residues. CDR1 and CDR2 (germline): GTSNPN, SVGIG (reference sequence).

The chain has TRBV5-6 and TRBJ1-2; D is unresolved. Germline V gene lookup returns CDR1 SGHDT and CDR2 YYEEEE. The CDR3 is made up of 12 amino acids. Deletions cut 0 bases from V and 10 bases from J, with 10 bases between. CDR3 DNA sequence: TGTGCCAGCAGCTTGGTGGCCAGGTCCTACACCTTC. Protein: CASSLVARSYTF. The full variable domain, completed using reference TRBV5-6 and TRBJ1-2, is DAGVTQSPTHLIKTRGQQVTLRCSPKSGHDTVSWYQQALGQGPQFIFQYYEEEERQRGNFPDRFSGHQFPNYSSELNVNALLLGDSALYLCASSLVARSYTFGSGTRLTVV.

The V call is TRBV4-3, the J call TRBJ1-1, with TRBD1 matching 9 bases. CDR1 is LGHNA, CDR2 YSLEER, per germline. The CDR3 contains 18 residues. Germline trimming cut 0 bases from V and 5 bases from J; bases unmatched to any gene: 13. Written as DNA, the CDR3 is TGCGCCAGCAGCCAAGATAGTCCCGGGACAGGGTTTGGAACTGAAGCTTTCTTT. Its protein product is CASSQDSPGTGFGTEAFF.

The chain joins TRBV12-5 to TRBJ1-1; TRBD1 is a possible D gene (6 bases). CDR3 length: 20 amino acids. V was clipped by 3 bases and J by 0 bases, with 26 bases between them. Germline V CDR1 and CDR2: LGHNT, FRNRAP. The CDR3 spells CASGFGAKGGKTGMNTEAFF. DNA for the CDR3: TGTGCTAGTGGTTTTGGTGCAAAGGGGGGGAAAACCGGGATGAACACTGAAGCTTTCTTT.